What follows is one TCR beta chain and its context. This clonotype was seen only a few times. Its antigen is still unknown. No base qualities exist here, and no much larger clone lies one base off it. To demonstrate the VDJtools post-analysis software, TCR beta repertoires were profiled from the peripheral blood of about 13 young patients with multiple sclerosis. The multiple sclerosis patients were children and adolescents ranging in age from roughly 6 to 16 years. The sample comes from a study of post-analysis software for immune sequencing data (dated by TCRdb to 2015 to 2017). Concerning the study at large: The recorded disease courses included relapsing-remitting, secondary progressive and progressive-relapsing multiple sclerosis, and some patients had no subtype annotation. Patient repertoires were compared against around 10 previously published healthy control repertoires from donors aged about 6 to 27 years. A subset of samples was prepared in parallel using single-end sample barcoding, then pooled and co-amplified after Illumina adapter ligation.

The CDR3 numbers 14 residues from cysteine through phenylalanine. Here the CDR3 DNA is all that survives: 42 bases in frame from base 1. The germline V gene (reference sequence) supplies CDR1 LGHDT and CDR2 YNNKEL. V is reduced by 1 base and J by 2 bases, leaving a spacing of 8 bases between them. Results and caveats for the whole study, not just this receptor: The multiple sclerosis patient group was slightly younger than the control group. Strong co-clustering of samples prepared in the same batch was shown by direct clustering with F measure, prompting a batch-effect correction. Roughly 5 TRBV segments, including TRBV5-6, TRBV5-1 and TRBV20-1, were significantly more frequent in patients than controls. Significantly lower normalized Chao1 diversity was found in multiple sclerosis patients than in controls, suggesting substantial peripheral T-cell clonal expansion.

The library relied on PCR. Sequencing instrument: Illumina HiSeq 2500. To reduce PCR and sequencing biases, unique molecular identifiers were incorporated into the TCR beta cDNA libraries. Per 1 to 10 million input T cells, around 500,000 cDNA molecules were obtained, such that each molecule approximated one T cell. The patient libraries were prepared and sequenced using the same protocol as the earlier healthy control dataset. Within a given batch, samples were prepared together, multiplexed and sequenced on the same HiSeq lane. As for the authors' bioinformatics: Raw barcoded reads were processed with MIGEC, and single-read molecular identifier groups were discarded before consensus assembly and CDR3 extraction. Clonotype tables were post-analysed with VDJtools, normalizing diversity by down-sampling all datasets to the smallest sample size. In repertoire overlap clustering, CDR3 amino acid sequences, but not nucleotide sequences, were matched to correct batch-related cross-sample contamination. TCRdb reworked the public reads: Q25 trimming with fastp, MiXCR clone assembly, productive beta chains retained. Rows with one shared CDR3 protein collapse into an entry with the most common genes and DNA. The V and J calls here are based on TCRdb, not the publication. The sample table holds roughly 800,000 distinct CDR3 sequences, of which 25% to 30% were seen once. The ten largest clones capture 0.5% to 0.6% of the sample.

The receptor was isolated from a girl aged 10 to 17 with multiple sclerosis. The sequencing sample was made of blood. The chain was built from TRBV3-1 and TRBJ1-2, with the D gene too uncertain to name. The CDR3 corresponds to CASSQGAGNYGYTF. The DNA is TGTGCCAGCAGCCAAGGGGCAGGAAACTATGGCTACACCTTC. This CDR3, with the reference TRBV3-1 and TRBJ1-2 proteins standing in past its ends, gives the full variable domain DTAVSQTPKYLVTQMGNDKSIKCEQNLGHDTMYWYKQDSKKFLKIMFSYNNKELIINETVPNRFSPKSPDKAHLNLHINSLELGDSAVYFCASSQGAGNYGYTFGSGTRLTVV.